What follows are 25 T cell receptor beta chains derived from one specimen sequenced in a study of CXCR3-negative and CXCR3-positive naive CD8 T cells. The authors prepared UMI-labeled TRB cDNA libraries by 5' RACE. TCRdb reprocessed the 5' RACE reads, keeping one entry per CDR3 protein, no DNA. This repertoire includes approximately 88,000 distinct CDR3 sequences. The sample taken for sequencing was naive CXCR3- CD8+ T cells from blood. Subset specified: CD45RO-CCR7+CD27+CD95- naive CD8+ T cells lacking CXCR3 (TNR3-). These receptors originate from a human donor in good health. Some clones in this sample may be carry-over from other donors' samples.

This sequence joins TRBV29-1 and TRBJ2-7. Germline V CDR1 and CDR2: SQVTM, ANQGSEA. The CDR3 consists of 12 residues. The CDR3 spells CSVRQPSYEQYF.

The chain combines TRBV21-1 with TRBJ2-3; TCRdb lists TRBD2, though no DNA is available to test this call. TRBV21-1 is a pseudogene segment. CDR3 size: 20 residues. CDR3 residues: CASSKVDSGRARTTTDTQYF.

V usage is TRBV7-9 and J usage is TRBJ1-1; TCRdb's assignment of TRBD1 cannot be checked, as there is no DNA. CDR3 length: 11 residues. The germline CDR1 and CDR2 sequences are SEHNR and FQNEAQ (reference sequence). The CDR3 loop reads CASSDSTEAFF.

The chain links TRBV7-6 to TRBJ2-7. This CDR3 has 14 residues. CDR1 is SGHVS, CDR2 FNYEAQ, per germline. This CDR3 is CASSSRITSYEQYF.

This chain joins TRBV12-3 or TRBV12-4 and TRBJ2-1. The length of the CDR3 is 14 residues. The CDR3 protein is CASSLWAVSNEQFF.

V gene TRBV7-9 combines with J gene TRBJ2-6; checking the TCRdb D call of TRBD1 is not possible without DNA. Looked up from germline, CDR1 is SEHNR and CDR2 is FQNEAQ (reference sequence). The CDR3 totals 16 residues. The CDR3 sequence is CASSLEGGSGANVLTF. Full variable domain (outside the CDR3, taken from reference TRBV7-9 and TRBJ2-6): DTGVSQNPRHKITKRGQNVTFRCDPISEHNRLYWYRQTLGQGPEFLTYFQNEAQLEKSRLLSDRFSAERPKGSFSTLEIQRTEQGDSAMYLCASSLEGGSGANVLTFGAGSRLTVL.

The rearrangement links TRBV28 to TRBJ1-1; there is no DNA to check the TCRdb D call of TRBD1. This CDR3 has 16 residues. The V gene's germline CDR1 is MDHEN and CDR2 SYDVKM. The CDR3 protein is CASSLVGRGLNTEAFF. Supplemented by reference TRBV28 and TRBJ1-1, the full variable domain reads DVKVTQSSRYLVKRTGEKVFLECVQDMDHENMFWYRQDPGLGLRLIYFSYDVKMKEKGDIPEGYSVSREKKERFSLILESASTNQTSMYLCASSLVGRGLNTEAFFGQGTRLTVV.

The chain uses TRBV4-1 and TRBJ1-1. The CDR3 runs 15 residues. Germline values: CDR1 MGHRA, CDR2 YSYEKL. The CDR3 sequence: CASSQEKRVDTEAFF.

The V and J genes are TRBV11-2 and TRBJ2-1. The germline V gene encodes CDR1 SGHAT and CDR2 FQNNGV. The CDR3 is 13 amino acids. CDR3 region: CASSLESGNEQFF.

This rearrangement joins TRBV7-9 to TRBJ2-7; there is no DNA to check the TCRdb D call of TRBD2. From germline, CDR1 is SEHNR and CDR2 FQNEAQ (reference sequence). The CDR3 consists of 15 residues. CDR3 sequence: CASSVTSGLSYEQYF.

The chain recombines TRBV15 with TRBJ2-3; TCRdb picks TRBD2, but there is no DNA to check that call. The CDR3 covers 14 residues. The germline gives CDR1 LNHNV, CDR2 YYDKDF (reference sequence). Here the CDR3 reads CATSRARGPDTQYF.

V gene TRBV6-6 combines with J gene TRBJ1-4; TCRdb calls TRBD1, which cannot be checked without DNA. Germline V gene data show CDR1 as MNHNY and CDR2 as SVGAGI (reference sequence). CDR3 length: 13 amino acids. CDR3 protein: CASLLGAGEKLFF.

The V gene is TRBV15, the J gene TRBJ1-1; checking the TCRdb D call of TRBD1 is not possible without DNA. CDR1 is LNHNV, CDR2 YYDKDF, per germline (reference sequence). There are 13 residues in the CDR3. The CDR3 reads CATKQGVGTEAFF. Combining the CDR3 with reference TRBV15 and TRBJ1-1 gives the whole variable domain DAMVIQNPRYQVTQFGKPVTLSCSQTLNHNVMYWYQQKSSQAPKLLFHYYDKDFNNEADTPDNFQSRRPNTSFCFLDIRSPGLGDTAMYLCATKQGVGTEAFFGQGTRLTVV.

The chain employs TRBV5-1 and TRBJ2-1; the TCRdb D gene call, TRBD2, has no DNA to confirm it. CDR1 and CDR2 (germline): SGHRS, YFSETQ. CDR3 length: 17 amino acids. CDR3 protein: CASSLFWREDLQNEQFF. Full variable domain (outside the CDR3, taken from reference TRBV5-1 and TRBJ2-1): KAGVTQTPRYLIKTRGQQVTLSCSPISGHRSVSWYQQTPGQGLQFLFEYFSETQRNKGNFPGRFSGRQFSNSRSEMNVSTLELGDSALYLCASSLFWREDLQNEQFFGPGTRLTVL.

The rearrangement joins TRBV5-1 to TRBJ2-2; checking the TCRdb D call of TRBD1 is not possible without DNA. Germline V gene sequence: CDR1 SGHRS, CDR2 YFSETQ. The CDR3 totals 16 residues. The CDR3 loop is CASSTIRDWNTGELFF.

The chain links TRBV20-1 to TRBJ2-1; TCRdb names TRBD2, which stays unverified in the absence of DNA. This CDR3 contains 13 residues. Germline V gives CDR1 DFQATT, CDR2 SNEGSKA (reference sequence). CDR3: CRLTGGGYNEQFF.

The chain carries TRBV28 and TRBJ1-2; with no DNA, the TCRdb D assignment of TRBD1 cannot be verified. Germline CDR1 and CDR2: MDHEN and SYDVKM. This CDR3 has 15 residues. The CDR3 reads CASSLRPGAIYGYTF.

The chain links TRBV5-6 to TRBJ2-3; TCRdb's D gene call, TRBD1, goes unchecked for lack of DNA. Germline CDR1 reads SGHDT; CDR2 reads YYEEEE. There are 16 residues in the CDR3. The CDR3 sequence: CASSLGTGTRTDTQYF.

This chain uses TRBV7-2 with TRBJ2-7; TCRdb indicates TRBD2, and absent DNA this call remains unverified. CDR1 is SGHTA and CDR2 is FQGNSA in the germline V gene. There are 14 residues in the CDR3. CDR3 protein: CASSIGTTAYEQYF.

V gene TRBV28 combines with J gene TRBJ2-7. The CDR3 sequence is 13 residues long. CDR1 and CDR2 from the germline V gene are MDHEN and SYDVKM. This CDR3 is CASRDDPAYEQYF.

The rearrangement joins TRBV29-1 to TRBJ1-2; TCRdb calls TRBD1, which cannot be checked without DNA. The germline CDR1 and CDR2 sequences are SQVTM and ANQGSEA. This CDR3 contains 11 residues. The CDR3 spells CSITGYDGYTF. Full variable domain (remainder filled in from reference TRBV29-1 and TRBJ1-2): SAVISQKPSRDICQRGTSLTIQCQVDSQVTMMFWYRQQPGQSLTLIATANQGSEATYESGFVIDKFPISRPNLTFSTLTVSNMSPEDSSIYLCSITGYDGYTFGSGTRLTVV.

The V call is TRBV6-2 or TRBV6-3, the J call TRBJ1-5; checking the TCRdb D call of TRBD1 is not possible without DNA. The CDR3 spans 13 residues. Germline assignment: CDR1 MNHEY and CDR2 SVGEGT. The CDR3 loop is CASSSNWGQPQHF.

This chain links TRBV27 with TRBJ2-1; as DNA is missing, the TRBD1 call by TCRdb cannot be tested. The length of the CDR3 is 18 residues. Germline-derived CDR1 and CDR2 are MNHEY and SMNVEV (reference sequence). CDR3 in amino acids: CASSSWDRGRIHDNEQFF.

The V call is TRBV20-1, the J call TRBJ2-2. Germline V gene sequence: CDR1 DFQATT, CDR2 SNEGSKA (reference sequence). The CDR3 contains 16 residues. The CDR3 sequence is CSARDLKGLDTGELFF.

V gene TRBV30 combines with J gene TRBJ1-1. Germline V gene lookup returns CDR1 GTSNPN and CDR2 SVGIG (reference sequence). The CDR3 consists of 12 residues. CDR3 amino acids: CAWRLQGPEAFF.